This T cell receptor (beta chain) stems from a study of T cells in localized non-small cell lung cancer (dated by TCRdb to 2019 to 2021). A note on the overall study: Comparing tumors with uninvolved tumor-adjacent lungs, the study looked at the T cell repertoires of 236 patients with early-stage NSCLC. All 220 or so NSCLC patients in the cohort were treatment-naive and had localized lung tumors that were resected. A mean age of approximately 66 years was recorded for the NSCLC patients, of whom some 130 were male and 85 to 110 were female. The research as a whole found: Uninvolved tumor-adjacent lung showed the highest T cell clonality, higher than tumor, which suggests more focused antigenic responses in the adjacent lung. Because multi-region sequencing of the tumors was not done, intratumor heterogeneity could not be ruled out. A median of about 55 of the top 100 tumor clones were detected in paired uninvolved adjacent lung, and 28 of these tumor clones were also found among the top 100 clones of the paired uninvolved adjacent lung. Because of the exploratory design, TCR variables were selected using unadjusted p-values without false-discovery rate correction. Longer overall survival was associated with higher T cell density in blood, whereas shorter survival was associated with higher clonality in adjacent lung.

Reading the germline V gene gives CDR1 KGHSH and CDR2 LQKENI. The junction carries 7 bases between V and J, which are trimmed by 2 bases and 3 bases respectively. The cysteine opens and the phenylalanine closes a CDR3 of 13 amino acids. CDR3 DNA is the only sequence kept; it has 39 bases, read in frame from the first base. The immunoSEQ Assay was used to sequence TCR beta CDR3 regions from DNA. Turning to the authors' computational methods: To compute T cell density, TCR beta template counts were normalized to usable DNA, which was estimated by amplifying housekeeping genes. The preseqR package was used to estimate richness by extrapolating to 400,000 templates for PBMC samples and to 120,000 templates for tissue samples. Clonality was defined as one minus Pielou's evenness. Tissue-enriched TCRs were identified by differential abundance testing using productive amino-acid clonotypes, minimum total count 5 and alpha 0.1. Repertoire overlap between compartments was quantified with the Jaccard Index and Morisita Overlap Index. GLIPH grouped TCR beta CDR3s together with public tetramer-defined viral CDR3s, and a viral motif had to include at least three viral sequences and show V-gene enrichment. TCRdb took this table from immuneACCESS and kept in-frame rearrangements with V and J called. Such tables lack part of the clones; where checked against another copy, unresolved V genes explain under half of the gap, and the rest is unexplained. That table is the source of V, J and clone size, and D and trimming were worked out from the DNA. In all, the sample holds 20,000 to 25,000 clones, and approximately 90% of those were seen once. The ten largest clones capture roughly 7.2% of the sample.

On this clone: What this receptor recognizes is not known. Base quality data are lacking; no much larger clone is found one base away. The same CDR3 is also encoded by other DNA sequences in this sample.

At diagnosis, tumor, uninvolved tumor-adjacent lung and peripheral blood were collected and then preserved as a mix of FFPE and fresh-frozen material. For TCR repertoire profiling, blood samples were analyzed in the form of peripheral blood mononuclear cells. The receptor chain draws on TRBV18 and TRBJ1-1; the D gene identity is not certain. The origin of this receptor is a woman aged 40-69 years with stage I lung adenocarcinoma. Source: peripheral blood, taken before any cancer treatment. The CDR3 sequence is CASSPVGDTEAFF. The nucleotide sequence reads as follows: TGTGCCAGCTCACCAGTCGGGGACACTGAAGCTTTCTTT.